This T cell receptor beta chain emerged from a study of T-cell memory formation after mild COVID-19. Findings of the study overall: Day 15 to 85 contractors were CD4/CD8 balanced; later expanders leaned CD4+.

TCRdb reanalysed the 5' RACE reads using MiXCR and keeps one entry per CDR3 protein. The sample records about 310,000 distinct CDR3 sequences, roughly 21% being singletons. This clonotype was seen a few times. Its target is not known. The CDR3 spans 14 residues. Unmatched junction bases numbered 3, after V lost 2 bases and J lost 7 bases. CDR1 is LGHNA and CDR2 is YSLEER in the germline V gene. The TCR sequence derives from a man between 18 and 35 years old who had mild COVID-19 (a few samples of this study predate the infection). Cell type and time point are not known. The source material was PBMCs or a T cell subset sorted from them (not recorded which). V gene TRBV4-3 combines with J gene TRBJ1-5; 9 nucleotides agree with TRBD1. Here the CDR3 DNA reads TGCGCCAGCAGCCAAAGACAGGGGGACCAGCCCCAGCATTTT. It yields the protein CASSQRQGDQPQHF.